This T cell receptor beta chain was identified in a study of T cell changes during pregnancy in multiple sclerosis. Measured with immunoSEQ multiplex PCR; TCRdb has only the in-frame clones, and not every one. The sample holds about 38,000 clones, nearly 95% seen once. Sequencing used CD4+ T cells from peripheral blood mononuclear cells, obtained after pregnancy. This TCR derives from a female donor in good health, enrolled as a control in a pregnancy study.

The CDR3 coding sequence is TGTGCCGGTGGGGGGGTGGGAGAGACCCAGTACTTC. This encodes CAGGGVGETQYF. J is TRBJ2-5 and V is TRBV28; TRBD2 matches 7 bases. The CDR3 is 12 residues long. The junction had 7 bases not matched to a gene; V was cut back by 11 bases and J by 4 bases. Germline V gene data show CDR1 as MDHEN and CDR2 as SYDVKM.